The rows below give T cell receptor beta chains drawn from one sample of a study of shared clonotypes between healthy human individuals. Sequencing used immunoSEQ multiplex PCR; TCRdb keeps in-frame clones, though not all of them. The data hold roughly 530,000 clones, with 90% to 97% observed a single time. Source material: naive CD4+ T cells sorted from blood. These receptors were taken from a woman in her 30s in good health. CDR3s include the opening cysteine and the closing phenylalanine or tryptophan. D genes are given only for firm matches. Clone sizes are given selectively: once, few, many, or a class where the clone is expanded.

>TRBV11-2|TRBJ2-7|TRBD1|.
CASSLLDRDYEQYF
TGTGCCAGCAGCTTACTGGACAGGGACTACGAGCAGTACTTC
>TRBV6-6|TRBJ1-5|.|.
CASSSRVGYSNQPQHF
TGTGCCAGCAGTTCCCGGGTTGGTTATAGCAATCAGCCCCAGCATTTT
>TRBV6-1|TRBJ1-2|.|.
CASSAYRDNYGYTF
TGTGCCAGCAGCGCTTATCGGGACAACTATGGCTACACCTTC
>TRBV7-9|TRBJ2-1|TRBD2|.
CASRPSPSGSYNEQFF
TGTGCCAGCAGACCCAGTCCTAGCGGCTCCTACAATGAGCAGTTCTTC
>TRBV5-1|TRBJ2-5|.|.
CASSLSLQETQYF
TGCGCCAGCAGCTTGTCCCTCCAAGAGACCCAGTACTTC
>TRBV15|TRBJ2-7|.|.
CATSRDPSSYEQYF
TGTGCCACCAGCAGAGATCCAAGCTCCTACGAGCAGTACTTC
>TRBV4-1|TRBJ2-5|.|.
CASSFHPRVQDQETQYF
TGCGCCAGCAGCTTCCACCCCCGAGTACAGGACCAAGAGACCCAGTACTTC
>TRBV13|TRBJ1-4|.|.
CASSLHRVTNEKLFF
TGTGCCAGCAGCTTACACAGGGTTACTAATGAAAAACTGTTTTTT
>TRBV28|TRBJ1-5|.|.
CASSLSYGSNQPQHF
TGTGCCAGCAGTTTATCCTATGGCAGCAATCAGCCCCAGCATTTT
>TRBV2|TRBJ2-1|.|.
CASSEGLVNEQFF
TGTGCCAGCAGTGAAGGACTGGTTAATGAGCAGTTCTTC
>TRBV11-2|TRBJ1-1|.|once
CASSLRTSEAFF
TGTGCCAGCAGCTTAAGGACATCTGAAGCTTTCTTT
>TRBV10-3|TRBJ2-7|.|few
CAISAGYEQYF
TGTGCCATCAGTGCTGGGTACGAGCAGTACTTC
>TRBV7-9|TRBJ1-1|.|.
CASSLAPLGGEAFF
TGTGCCAGCAGCTTAGCCCCGCTCGGGGGGGAAGCTTTCTTT
>TRBV4-2|TRBJ1-1|.|.
CASSPRWLTGRNTEAFF
TGTGCCAGCAGCCCCAGATGGCTCACGGGGAGGAACACTGAAGCTTTCTTT
>TRBV5-4|TRBJ2-2|TRBD2|.
CASSSGGLAGRYTGELFF
TGTGCCAGCAGCTCAGGAGGGCTAGCGGGACGTTACACCGGGGAGCTGTTTTTT
>TRBV6-5|TRBJ2-5|.|.
CASSYSFGGTQETQYF
TGTGCCAGCAGTTACTCATTTGGGGGGACCCAAGAGACCCAGTACTTC
>TRBV28|TRBJ1-4|TRBD1|.
CASSFSLTGGLEKLFF
TGTGCCAGCAGTTTTTCCCTGACAGGGGGTCTTGAAAAACTGTTTTTT
>TRBV28|TRBJ1-5|.|once
CASSLESNQPQHF
TGTGCCAGCAGTTTAGAAAGCAATCAGCCCCAGCATTTT
>TRBV29-1|TRBJ2-7|TRBD2|.
CSVEERVPGLAGGPPYEQYF
TGCAGCGTTGAAGAACGAGTCCCGGGACTAGCGGGAGGTCCACCATACGAGCAGTACTTC
>TRBV19|TRBJ2-6|TRBD1|.
CASSETGAVANVLTF
TGTGCCAGTAGTGAAACAGGGGCGGTAGCCAACGTCCTGACTTTC
>TRBV29-1|TRBJ2-7|TRBD1|once
CSVEDQRTGFNEQYF
TGCAGCGTTGAAGACCAACGGACAGGGTTTAACGAGCAGTACTTC
>TRBV28|TRBJ2-7|.|.
CASSPQEGTTSYEQYF
TGTGCCAGCAGTCCACAGGAGGGGACGACCTCCTACGAGCAGTACTTC
>TRBV7-2|TRBJ1-5|.|.
CASSLETYNQPQHF
TGTGCCAGCAGCTTAGAAACCTACAATCAGCCCCAGCATTTT
>TRBV5-6|TRBJ2-7|.|.
CASSLGMMKNEQYF
TGTGCCAGCAGTTTGGGGATGATGAAGAACGAGCAGTACTTC
>TRBV28|TRBJ2-7|.|.
CASSWTVYEQYF
TGTGCCAGCAGCTGGACAGTCTATGAGCAGTACTTC
>TRBV18|TRBJ2-5|TRBD2|.
CASSSGLAGGQETQYF
TGTGCCAGCTCGTCAGGACTAGCGGGAGGTCAAGAGACCCAGTACTTC
>TRBV18|TRBJ1-5|TRBD1|.
CASSENRGGGNQPQHF
TGTGCCAGCTCAGAAAACAGGGGAGGCGGCAATCAGCCCCAGCATTTT
>TRBV11-2|TRBJ2-3|.|.
CASSFQGLDTQYF
TGTGCCAGCAGCTTTCAGGGACTAGATACGCAGTATTTT
>TRBV5-1|TRBJ2-5|.|.
CASSLAPSQETQYF
TGCGCCAGCAGCTTGGCCCCATCACAAGAGACCCAGTACTTC
>TRBV7-9|TRBJ1-4|.|.
CASSLGLGETEKLFF
TGTGCCAGCAGCTTAGGGCTGGGGGAGACTGAAAAACTGTTTTTT
>TRBV6-5|TRBJ2-7|.|.
CASGRGVSSYEQYF
TGTGCCAGCGGTAGGGGCGTGAGCTCCTACGAGCAGTACTTC
>TRBV5-1|TRBJ2-3|TRBD1|.
CASSLWDRGSDTQYF
TGCGCCAGCAGCTTATGGGACAGGGGTTCAGATACGCAGTATTTT
>TRBV11-2|TRBJ1-4|TRBD1|.
CASSQLGGTVGEKLFF
TGTGCCAGCAGCCAACTGGGGGGGACAGTTGGTGAAAAACTGTTTTTT
>TRBV2|TRBJ1-5|TRBD1|.
CASRQGYNSQPQHF
TGTGCCAGCCGACAGGGGTATAACTCTCAGCCCCAGCATTTT
>TRBV11-3|TRBJ2-2|.|.
CASRRDGTNTGELFF
TGTGCCAGTAGGAGGGACGGAACGAACACCGGGGAGCTGTTTTTT
>TRBV13|TRBJ2-1|TRBD2|.
CASSFGGIGTGEQFF
TGTGCCAGCAGCTTCGGGGGGATTGGCACGGGAGAGCAGTTCTTC
>TRBV7-2|TRBJ1-5|.|.
CASSLEGPLWNQPQHF
TGTGCCAGCAGCTTAGAAGGGCCTCTCTGGAATCAGCCCCAGCATTTT